The rows below give T cell receptor beta chains drawn from one sample of a study of cytotoxic CD8 clonotypes in ibrutinib-treated CLL. Some clones are missing from TCRdb's copy, which holds only in-frame ones; the method was immunoSEQ multiplex PCR. The data contain some 140,000 clones, 80% to 85% of them singletons. The specimen was PBMCs, collected after 24 months of ibrutinib treatment. The receptors come from a human donor with chronic lymphocytic leukemia. CDR3s include the opening cysteine and the closing phenylalanine or tryptophan. The order of the fields is CDR3 length, D gene, clone size, J gene, V gene, CDR3 DNA, CDR3 protein. The D gene is left open where the match is weak. Some rows mark clone size as missing; the rest say once, few, many or name a class of expanded clone.

len: 16; d_gene: -; abundance: -; j_gene: TRBJ2-2; v_gene: TRBV10-3; CDR3nt: TGTGCCATCACTCGAGGAAGCGGAACGAACACCGGGGAGCTGTTTTTT; CDR3aa: CAITRGSGTNTGELFF
len: 16; d_gene: TRBD1; abundance: -; j_gene: TRBJ2-5; v_gene: TRBV5-6; CDR3nt: TGTGCCAGCAGCGTACCGGGACAGGGGGTGCGGGAGACCCAGTACTTC; CDR3aa: CASSVPGQGVRETQYF
len: 11; d_gene: -; abundance: -; j_gene: TRBJ1-2; v_gene: TRBV30; CDR3nt: TGTGCCTGGAGTGCCGCATATGGCTACACCTTC; CDR3aa: CAWSAAYGYTF
len: 14; d_gene: TRBD1; abundance: -; j_gene: TRBJ2-7; v_gene: TRBV6-6; CDR3nt: TGTGCCAGTGTTCTTCCGGGACAGAGCTACGAGCAGTACTTC; CDR3aa: CASVLPGQSYEQYF
len: 11; d_gene: -; abundance: -; j_gene: TRBJ1-2; v_gene: TRBV20-1; CDR3nt: TGCAGTTCGAAGACAAGCGGCGGCTACACCTTC; CDR3aa: CSSKTSGGYTF
len: 14; d_gene: TRBD1; abundance: -; j_gene: TRBJ2-7; v_gene: TRBV6-1; CDR3nt: TGTGCCAGCAGCACAGCGACAGGGTTTTACGAGCAGTACTTC; CDR3aa: CASSTATGFYEQYF
len: 17; d_gene: -; abundance: -; j_gene: TRBJ2-3; v_gene: TRBV4-3; CDR3nt: TGCGCCAGCAGCCAAGAACTCTTCGGGTCTAGCACAGATACGCAGTATTTT; CDR3aa: CASSQELFGSSTDTQYF
len: 15; d_gene: TRBD2; abundance: -; j_gene: TRBJ2-5; v_gene: TRBV18; CDR3nt: TGTGCCAGCTCACCAAGGCCTAGCGGGGGCGAGACCCAGTACTTC; CDR3aa: CASSPRPSGGETQYF
len: 16; d_gene: -; abundance: -; j_gene: TRBJ2-7; v_gene: TRBV27; CDR3nt: TGTGCCAGCAGTCAAACGATTACTATTAGCTCCTACGAGCAGTACTTC; CDR3aa: CASSQTITISSYEQYF
len: 14; d_gene: TRBD1; abundance: -; j_gene: TRBJ2-7; v_gene: TRBV10-1; CDR3nt: TGCGCCAGCAGTGAGACAGACAGGGGCTACGAGCAGTACTTC; CDR3aa: CASSETDRGYEQYF
len: 15; d_gene: -; abundance: -; j_gene: TRBJ2-4; v_gene: TRBV6-1; CDR3nt: TGTGCCAGCAGGCTTGCCGAAGTAGCCAAAAACATTCAGTACTTC; CDR3aa: CASRLAEVAKNIQYF
len: 15; d_gene: -; abundance: -; j_gene: TRBJ2-5; v_gene: TRBV7-2; CDR3nt: TGTGCCAGCAGCGTTAACAGGGGAGGTCAAGAGACCCAGTACTTC; CDR3aa: CASSVNRGGQETQYF
len: 15; d_gene: TRBD2; abundance: few; j_gene: TRBJ2-5; v_gene: TRBV5-4; CDR3nt: TGTGCCAGCAGCTTCGGCGGGGGGGAACAAGAGACCCAGTACTTC; CDR3aa: CASSFGGGEQETQYF
len: 14; d_gene: -; abundance: -; j_gene: TRBJ1-2; v_gene: TRBV9; CDR3nt: TGTGCCAGCAGCGTCGGTGGGGCAGGAGGGGGCTACACCTTC; CDR3aa: CASSVGGAGGGYTF
len: 16; d_gene: TRBD2; abundance: -; j_gene: TRBJ2-7; v_gene: TRBV7-9; CDR3nt: TGTGCCAGCAGCTCAAAGACTAGCGGGCCTTCCTACGAGCAGTACTTC; CDR3aa: CASSSKTSGPSYEQYF
len: 11; d_gene: -; abundance: -; j_gene: TRBJ1-3; v_gene: TRBV6-5; CDR3nt: TGTGCCAGCAGTTTTGGAAACACCATATATTTT; CDR3aa: CASSFGNTIYF
len: 13; d_gene: -; abundance: -; j_gene: TRBJ2-7; v_gene: TRBV18; CDR3nt: TGTGCCAGCTCCCAAATCACGACCTACGAGCAGTACTTC; CDR3aa: CASSQITTYEQYF
len: 14; d_gene: TRBD1; abundance: -; j_gene: TRBJ1-4; v_gene: TRBV18; CDR3nt: TGTGCCAGCTCAGCAGGGGGAGGTAATGAAAAACTGTTTTTT; CDR3aa: CASSAGGGNEKLFF
len: 14; d_gene: -; abundance: once; j_gene: TRBJ1-2; v_gene: TRBV7-9; CDR3nt: TGTGCCAGCAATAAAGGAGGGATTAACTATGGCTACACCTTC; CDR3aa: CASNKGGINYGYTF
len: 16; d_gene: -; abundance: -; j_gene: TRBJ1-2; v_gene: TRBV7-2; CDR3nt: TGTGCCAGCAGCTTAGATTTGGGGGCGCAAGGCTATGGCTACACCTTC; CDR3aa: CASSLDLGAQGYGYTF
len: 15; d_gene: TRBD1; abundance: -; j_gene: TRBJ1-1; v_gene: TRBV5-1; CDR3nt: TGCGCCAGCAGCGACACAGATACAGGGGGCACTGAAGCTTTCTTT; CDR3aa: CASSDTDTGGTEAFF
len: 15; d_gene: TRBD1; abundance: once; j_gene: TRBJ1-2; v_gene: TRBV5-6; CDR3nt: TGTGCCAGCAGCTTGGGGCAGGGGGTGATCTATGGCTACACCTTC; CDR3aa: CASSLGQGVIYGYTF
len: 14; d_gene: -; abundance: -; j_gene: TRBJ2-7; v_gene: TRBV28; CDR3nt: TGTGCCAGCAGTTCTCGACAGAAGGGCGACGAGCAGTACTTC; CDR3aa: CASSSRQKGDEQYF
len: 15; d_gene: -; abundance: -; j_gene: TRBJ1-2; v_gene: TRBV19; CDR3nt: TGTGCCAGTAGTATAGGTTCTATGACTAACTATGGCTACACCTTC; CDR3aa: CASSIGSMTNYGYTF
len: 16; d_gene: -; abundance: many; j_gene: TRBJ2-2; v_gene: TRBV4-3; CDR3nt: TGCGCCAGCAGCCAAGATCAAGGAGGGCTGGAACTTGAGCTGTTTTTT; CDR3aa: CASSQDQGGLELELFF
len: 11; d_gene: -; abundance: -; j_gene: TRBJ1-2; v_gene: TRBV20-1; CDR3nt: TGCAGTTTTAAGGACAAGAATGGCTACACCTTC; CDR3aa: CSFKDKNGYTF
len: 14; d_gene: TRBD1; abundance: -; j_gene: TRBJ2-2; v_gene: TRBV28; CDR3nt: TGTGCCAGCAGAAGGACAGGGAGGACCGGGGAGCTGTTTTTT; CDR3aa: CASRRTGRTGELFF
len: 13; d_gene: -; abundance: -; j_gene: TRBJ1-2; v_gene: TRBV19; CDR3nt: TGTGCCAGTAGTATAGGGGATTTTGGAGGCTACACCTTC; CDR3aa: CASSIGDFGGYTF
len: 17; d_gene: TRBD2; abundance: -; j_gene: TRBJ2-7; v_gene: TRBV25-1; CDR3nt: TGTGCCTCGGGACTAGCTCCCGTAAGGTGTCGGTCGGACGAGCAGTACTTC; CDR3aa: CASGLAPVRCRSDEQYF
len: 15; d_gene: TRBD2; abundance: -; j_gene: TRBJ2-3; v_gene: TRBV7-9; CDR3nt: TGTGCCAGCAGCCCCGGGACTAGATGGGAGGATACGCAGTATTTT; CDR3aa: CASSPGTRWEDTQYF
len: 15; d_gene: TRBD1; abundance: -; j_gene: TRBJ1-2; v_gene: TRBV5-6; CDR3nt: TGTGCCAGCAGCTCAACAGGGGGCCTTCACTATGGCTACACCTTC; CDR3aa: CASSSTGGLHYGYTF
len: 14; d_gene: -; abundance: -; j_gene: TRBJ1-5; v_gene: TRBV18; CDR3nt: TGTGCCAGCTCACAGGACTATAGCAATCAGCCCCAGCATTTT; CDR3aa: CASSQDYSNQPQHF
len: 13; d_gene: -; abundance: once; j_gene: TRBJ2-2; v_gene: TRBV7-9; CDR3nt: TGTGCCAGCAGCCCCAATCTGGCAGGGGATCTGTTTTTT; CDR3aa: CASSPNLAGDLFF
len: 16; d_gene: TRBD1; abundance: -; j_gene: TRBJ2-4; v_gene: TRBV13; CDR3nt: TGTGCCAGCAGCTTAGCGGCTCCAGGGGGTTCGAACATTCAGTACTTC; CDR3aa: CASSLAAPGGSNIQYF
len: 19; d_gene: TRBD2; abundance: -; j_gene: TRBJ2-3; v_gene: TRBV4-3; CDR3nt: TGCGCCAGCAGCCAAGAGAACCGGCGACTAGCGGGGGGCCGAGATACGCAGTATTTT; CDR3aa: CASSQENRRLAGGRDTQYF
len: 16; d_gene: TRBD1; abundance: once; j_gene: TRBJ2-7; v_gene: TRBV27; CDR3nt: TGTGCCAGCAGTACCAATCGAGGGACAGGGATCTACGAGCAGTACTTC; CDR3aa: CASSTNRGTGIYEQYF
len: 18; d_gene: -; abundance: -; j_gene: TRBJ2-7; v_gene: TRBV7-9; CDR3nt: TGTGCCAGCAGCTTAGCACGGGGCTCGAGTGCGCAAGCCTACGAGCAGTACTTC; CDR3aa: CASSLARGSSAQAYEQYF
len: 13; d_gene: -; abundance: few; j_gene: TRBJ1-1; v_gene: TRBV4-3; CDR3nt: TGCGCCAGCAGCCAAGGAACAGGGACTGAAGCTTTCTTT; CDR3aa: CASSQGTGTEAFF
len: 15; d_gene: -; abundance: once; j_gene: TRBJ1-2; v_gene: TRBV18; CDR3nt: TGTGCCAGCTCACGTCAAAGGGACGGAAGCTATGGCTACACCTTC; CDR3aa: CASSRQRDGSYGYTF
len: 16; d_gene: TRBD1; abundance: -; j_gene: TRBJ2-3; v_gene: TRBV2; CDR3nt: TGTGCCAGCTCTGATCGTGGACAGGATATAGGAGATACGCAGTATTTT; CDR3aa: CASSDRGQDIGDTQYF
len: 14; d_gene: -; abundance: -; j_gene: TRBJ2-5; v_gene: TRBV7-2; CDR3nt: TGTGCCAGCAGCCCATCGACAGCCCAAGAGACCCAGTACTTC; CDR3aa: CASSPSTAQETQYF
len: 15; d_gene: -; abundance: -; j_gene: TRBJ2-2; v_gene: TRBV6-5; CDR3nt: TGTGCCAGCAGCCCCTTGGGCAGTAACACCGGGGAGCTGTTTTTT; CDR3aa: CASSPLGSNTGELFF
len: 10; d_gene: -; abundance: few; j_gene: TRBJ1-1; v_gene: TRBV20-1; CDR3nt: TGCAGTGCTAGTAAGGGAGAAGCTTTCTTT; CDR3aa: CSASKGEAFF
len: 13; d_gene: -; abundance: -; j_gene: TRBJ1-3; v_gene: TRBV10-3; CDR3nt: TGTGCCATCAGTGCGACAGAAGGAAACACCATATATTTT; CDR3aa: CAISATEGNTIYF
len: 14; d_gene: -; abundance: -; j_gene: TRBJ2-2; v_gene: TRBV7-3; CDR3nt: TGTGCCAGCAGCCTTCGAAACGGGGCCGGGGAGCTGTTTTTT; CDR3aa: CASSLRNGAGELFF
len: 15; d_gene: TRBD1; abundance: -; j_gene: TRBJ1-4; v_gene: TRBV5-1; CDR3nt: TGCGCCAGCGGCTACTCCGGGACAGGGAATGAAAAACTGTTTTTT; CDR3aa: CASGYSGTGNEKLFF
len: 13; d_gene: -; abundance: -; j_gene: TRBJ2-5; v_gene: TRBV6-1; CDR3nt: TGTGCCAGCCAGACAGGGAGCGGGGAGACCCAGTACTTC; CDR3aa: CASQTGSGETQYF
len: 12; d_gene: -; abundance: once; j_gene: TRBJ1-2; v_gene: TRBV7-2; CDR3nt: TGTGCCAGCAGCTTCCCGGCCGGTAAGACCTCGTTC; CDR3aa: CASSFPAGKTSF
len: 15; d_gene: -; abundance: -; j_gene: TRBJ1-2; v_gene: TRBV6-5; CDR3nt: TGTGCCAGCAGTTACTCGAAAAACAGGGCCGGTGGCTACACCTTC; CDR3aa: CASSYSKNRAGGYTF
len: 14; d_gene: -; abundance: -; j_gene: TRBJ2-7; v_gene: TRBV6-5; CDR3nt: TGTGCCAGCAGTTACTTGCCCAGTGCCTACGAGCAGTACTTC; CDR3aa: CASSYLPSAYEQYF
len: 12; d_gene: TRBD1; abundance: -; j_gene: TRBJ2-5; v_gene: TRBV6-5; CDR3nt: TGTGCCAGCCGGGACAGACAAGAGACCCAGTACTTC; CDR3aa: CASRDRQETQYF
len: 14; d_gene: -; abundance: -; j_gene: TRBJ2-3; v_gene: TRBV18; CDR3nt: TGTGCCAGCTCACCGCGCGGGGGCACAGATACGCAGTATTTT; CDR3aa: CASSPRGGTDTQYF
len: 13; d_gene: -; abundance: -; j_gene: TRBJ1-6; v_gene: TRBV5-6; CDR3nt: TGTGCCAGCAGCTTTGGGACGCGTTCACCCCTCCACTTC; CDR3aa: CASSFGTRSPLHF
len: 14; d_gene: -; abundance: once; j_gene: TRBJ2-2; v_gene: TRBV4-3; CDR3nt: TGCGCCAGCAGGAGAGGTAGGAGCACCGGGGAGCTGTTTTTT; CDR3aa: CASRRGRSTGELFF
len: 18; d_gene: TRBD1; abundance: -; j_gene: TRBJ2-7; v_gene: TRBV7-9; CDR3nt: TGTGCCAGCAGCTTAGCCAGGTTGCGGACAGGGGGACCCTACGAGCAGTACTTC; CDR3aa: CASSLARLRTGGPYEQYF
len: 15; d_gene: TRBD2; abundance: few; j_gene: TRBJ2-3; v_gene: TRBV7-2; CDR3nt: TGTGCCAGCAGCCCCCTGGCGGGGGGAACAGATACGCAGTATTTT; CDR3aa: CASSPLAGGTDTQYF
len: 15; d_gene: -; abundance: -; j_gene: TRBJ1-2; v_gene: TRBV30; CDR3nt: TGTGCCTGGAGTCCACCCTATCAGGGAACCTATGGCTACACCTTC; CDR3aa: CAWSPPYQGTYGYTF